The rows below give T cell receptor beta chains drawn from one sample of a study of CD8 T cells in Susac syndrome. One entry per CDR3 protein, called by TCRdb with MiXCR from the immunoSEQ multiplex PCR reads. The sample lists about 440,000 distinct CDR3 sequences, approximately 85% occurring once. Material for sequencing was CD8+ T cells from PBMCs. The receptors were sampled from a human donor with multiple sclerosis. Both conserved end residues are part of each CDR3. A D gene is named only where the DNA matches it firmly. Expanded clones are given a class, and other clones once, few, many or no size at all.

V: TRBV5-1
D: TRBD1
size: NA
length: 16
J: TRBJ1-5
DNA: TGCGCCAGCAGCTTATTCCCCGGACAGGGACATCAGCCCCAGCATTTT
CDR3: CASSLFPGQGHQPQHF

V: TRBV11-1
D: TRBD1
size: NA
length: 14
J: TRBJ2-7
DNA: TGTGCCAGCAGCATCCGACAGGGCCACCACGAGCAGTACTTC
CDR3: CASSIRQGHHEQYF

V: TRBV6-5
D: TRBD1
size: NA
length: 20
J: TRBJ2-7
DNA: TGTGCCAGCAGTTCCCCAGAGGGGACAGGGGCAGTAGGGGGCTCCTACGAGCAGTACTTC
CDR3: CASSSPEGTGAVGGSYEQYF

V: TRBV6-5
D: NA
size: NA
length: 15
J: TRBJ2-7
DNA: TGTGCCAGCAGTTACGTTTACAGGGACTCCTACGAGCAGTACTTC
CDR3: CASSYVYRDSYEQYF

V: TRBV7-6
D: TRBD2
size: NA
length: 13
J: TRBJ2-1
DNA: TGTGCCAGCAGCCCGGGAGGCGTATCTGAGCAGTTCTTC
CDR3: CASSPGGVSEQFF

V: TRBV5-6
D: TRBD2
size: NA
length: 17
J: TRBJ2-3
DNA: TGTGCCAGCAGCCCGGGTCGCGGGGGGGATTACACAGATACGCAGTATTTT
CDR3: CASSPGRGGDYTDTQYF

V: TRBV28
D: TRBD1
size: NA
length: 16
J: TRBJ1-1
DNA: TGTGCCAGCAGTGTGGACAGGGAGGTAGTTCGCACTGAAGCTTTCTTT
CDR3: CASSVDREVVRTEAFF

V: TRBV12-3/TRBV12-4
D: NA
size: NA
length: 13
J: TRBJ1-5
DNA: TGTGCCAGCAGTCCGGCCAAGAATCAGCCCCAGCATTTT
CDR3: CASSPAKNQPQHF

V: TRBV6-5
D: NA
size: few
length: 15
J: TRBJ2-1
DNA: TGTGCCAGTAGTTACCGCGGAGGAACGTACAATGAGCAGTTCTTC
CDR3: CASSYRGGTYNEQFF

V: TRBV3-1
D: NA
size: few
length: 17
J: TRBJ2-5
DNA: TGTGCCAGCAGCCAATCGTGGGCTAGTGGGAACCAAGAGACCCAGTACTTC
CDR3: CASSQSWASGNQETQYF

V: TRBV29-1
D: NA
size: NA
length: 13
J: TRBJ2-7
DNA: TGCAGCGTTGAGAACGCCGCGGGGTACGAGCAGTACTTC
CDR3: CSVENAAGYEQYF

V: TRBV6-7
D: NA
size: NA
length: 15
J: TRBJ2-3
DNA: TGTGCCAGCAGTTCCCAGACCTCTAGCACAGATACGCAGTATTTT
CDR3: CASSSQTSSTDTQYF

V: TRBV2
D: NA
size: once
length: 14
J: TRBJ1-1
DNA: TGTGCCAGCAGTGAGTCTTTGTTTAACACTGAAGCTTTCTTT
CDR3: CASSESLFNTEAFF